The rows below give T cell receptor beta chains drawn from one sample of a study of cytomegalovirus exposure and HLA in healthy donors. Sequenced by immunoSEQ multiplex PCR; TCRdb stores in-frame clones only, minus some. The data contain some 120,000 clones, roughly 74% of them singletons. Sequences were obtained from PBMCs. The receptors originated from a woman between 45 and 65 years old in good health and CMV-seropositive. CDR3s include the opening cysteine and the closing phenylalanine or tryptophan. The D gene is left open where the match is weak. The size entry is marked missing in some rows and otherwise reads once, few, many or a size class.

d_call j_call v_call clone_size cdr3_nt cdr3_aa
TRBD1 TRBJ1-1 TRBV7-9 few TGTGCCAGCAGCAGACAGGGGGCTGTCACTGAAGCTTTCTTT CASSRQGAVTEAFF
- TRBJ2-7 TRBV5-1 - TGCGCCAGCAGCTCTCAAGGGGGGGGAGAAGAGCAGTACTTC CASSSQGGGEEQYF
TRBD2 TRBJ2-1 TRBV7-6 - TGTGCCAGCAGCTTGGGGCGCGGGGGTTACAATGAGCAGTTCTTC CASSLGRGGYNEQFF
TRBD2 TRBJ2-1 TRBV11-3 - TGTGCCAGCAGCCAGAGGACTAGCGCATACAATGAGCAGTTCTTC CASSQRTSAYNEQFF
TRBD2 TRBJ2-3 TRBV6-4 - TGTGCCAGCTCTAGCGGGGGAAACACAGATACGCAGTATTTT CASSSGGNTDTQYF
- TRBJ2-5 TRBV27 - TGTGCCAGCAGTAACGTGGGGCAAACCCAGTACTTC CASSNVGQTQYF
TRBD1 TRBJ1-1 TRBV12-5 once TGTGCTAGTGGTTTGGTAAGGGGACAGAACGGGAACGCTTTCTTT CASGLVRGQNGNAFF
TRBD1 TRBJ1-4 TRBV2 - TGTGCCAGCAGTGGTGATGGCAGGGGGCTTGAAAAACTGTTTTTT CASSGDGRGLEKLFF
- TRBJ2-3 TRBV2 - TGTGCCAGCAGTGAGAGTAACACAGATACGCAGTATTTT CASSESNTDTQYF
TRBD2 TRBJ2-2 TRBV5-6 - TGTGCCAGCAGCAGGTCGACTAGCGGATCCTCCGGGGAGCTGTTTTTT CASSRSTSGSSGELFF
- TRBJ1-5 TRBV7-2 - TGTGCCAGCAGCTCAGATTCCAATCAGCCCCAGCATTTT CASSSDSNQPQHF
- TRBJ2-7 TRBV7-2 - TGTGCCAGCAGCCGACTGAGCTCCTACGAGCAGTACTTC CASSRLSSYEQYF
TRBD1 TRBJ2-1 TRBV7-8 - TGTGCCAGCAGCTCGTCCGAGACAGGGAACAATGAGCAGTTCTTC CASSSSETGNNEQFF
- TRBJ1-1 TRBV5-1 once TGCGCCAGCAGCTACCGCGTGGGGGGGAACACTGAAGCTTTCTTT CASSYRVGGNTEAFF
- TRBJ2-5 TRBV19 - TGTGCCAGTACAGGGTGGTTCAGTGGTCAAGAGACCCAGTACTTC CASTGWFSGQETQYF
- TRBJ1-5 TRBV27 once TGTGCCAGCAGTTTGGCCCCCCAAGTCGAGCCCCAGCATTTT CASSLAPQVEPQHF
- TRBJ2-5 TRBV5-4 - TGTGCCAGCAACCGAGACAGGTTTTCCTCCCAAGAGACCCAGTACTTC CASNRDRFSSQETQYF
- TRBJ2-1 TRBV7-2 - TGTGCCAGCAGCCCGTCGGGGGGCTCTCGGAATGAGCAGTTCTTC CASSPSGGSRNEQFF
- TRBJ1-1 TRBV25-1 - TGTGCCAGCAGTGACCCCCGGGGGGCGGGAGCTTTCTTT CASSDPRGAGAFF
TRBD1 TRBJ1-4 TRBV5-1 - TGCGCCAGCAGCTTACGGACAGGGGGTGAAAAACTGTTTTTT CASSLRTGGEKLFF
- TRBJ1-5 TRBV19 few TGTGCCAGTAGTAAGGTGACGTCGGGGCCCCAGCATTTT CASSKVTSGPQHF
- TRBJ2-7 TRBV7-9 - TGTTCCAGCAGCTTTGCGGGGATCGAGCAGTACTTC CSSSFAGIEQYF
TRBD1 TRBJ1-6 TRBV5-6 - TGTGCCAGCAGCTTGGTTTCCGGGACAGGGAAATCACCCCTCCACTTT CASSLVSGTGKSPLHF
TRBD2 TRBJ2-7 TRBV7-2 few TGTGCCAGCAGCTTACCACCGGGACTAGCGGGCTATAGCTCCTACGAGCAGTACTTC CASSLPPGLAGYSSYEQYF
TRBD1 TRBJ2-1 TRBV5-1 - TGCGCCAGCAGCTCATACCGGGACAGGGGAGGCAATGAGCAGTTCTTC CASSSYRDRGGNEQFF
TRBD1 TRBJ2-5 TRBV13 - TGTGCCAGCAGCTTGACAGGGGAAACCCCCGAAGAGACCCAGTACTTC CASSLTGETPEETQYF
TRBD1 TRBJ2-2 TRBV5-1 - TGCGCCAGCAGCTTGACACAGGGGGCCCCCGGGGAGCTGTTTTTT CASSLTQGAPGELFF
- TRBJ1-1 TRBV7-9 - TGTGCCAGCAGCTTCGGGGGGGCCGTGAACACTGAAGCTTTCTTT CASSFGGAVNTEAFF
- TRBJ2-2 TRBV2 - TGTGCCAGCAAGGGATTACGGGGCACCGGGGAGCTGTTTTTT CASKGLRGTGELFF
- TRBJ1-1 TRBV2 - TGTGCCAGCAGGTTGGGGGCAGGGAACACTGAAGCTTTCTTT CASRLGAGNTEAFF
TRBD1 TRBJ1-4 TRBV9 - TGTGCCAGCAGCGTAGGGGGGGGACAGGGTTATGAAAAACTGTTTTTT CASSVGGGQGYEKLFF
TRBD1 TRBJ2-7 TRBV18 - TGTGCCAGCTCACCCTCCAGGGGGCCCTACGAGCAGTACTTC CASSPSRGPYEQYF
TRBD1 TRBJ2-7 TRBV6-1 - TGTGCCAGCAGCTGGGACAGGGAGGGCGAGCAGTACTTC CASSWDREGEQYF
- TRBJ2-5 TRBV2 - TGTGCCAGCAAGTCTGGGGGGGAGACCCAGTACTTC CASKSGGETQYF
- TRBJ1-2 TRBV5-6 - TGTGCCAGCAGCCCCCCCCGAACAGATGGCTACACCTTC CASSPPRTDGYTF